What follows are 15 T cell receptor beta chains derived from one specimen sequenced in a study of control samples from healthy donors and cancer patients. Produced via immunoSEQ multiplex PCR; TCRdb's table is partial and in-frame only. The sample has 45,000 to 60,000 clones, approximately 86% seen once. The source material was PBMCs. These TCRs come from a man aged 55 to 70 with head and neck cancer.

CDR3 residues: CASSLDGTRTYEQYF. The CDR3 nucleotides read TGCGCCAGCAGCTTGGACGGGACAAGAACCTACGAGCAGTACTTC. The V and J genes are TRBV5-1 and TRBJ2-7; D is possibly TRBD1 (6 bases). V was cut by 0 bases and J by 2 bases, with 12 bases left in between. The CDR3 loop spans 15 amino acids. Germline CDR1 is SGHRS and CDR2 is YFSETQ.

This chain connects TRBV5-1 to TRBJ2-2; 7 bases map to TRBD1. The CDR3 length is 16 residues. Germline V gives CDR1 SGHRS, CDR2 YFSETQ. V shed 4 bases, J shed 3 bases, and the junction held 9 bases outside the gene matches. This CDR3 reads CASSPGGLGYTGELFF. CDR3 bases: TGCGCCAGCAGCCCAGGGGGTCTGGGGTACACCGGGGAGCTGTTTTTT.

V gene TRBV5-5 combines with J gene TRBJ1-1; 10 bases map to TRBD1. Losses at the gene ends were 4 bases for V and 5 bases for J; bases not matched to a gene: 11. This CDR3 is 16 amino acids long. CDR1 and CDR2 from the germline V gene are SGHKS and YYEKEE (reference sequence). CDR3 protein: CASSAGPGQGRTEAFF. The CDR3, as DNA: TGTGCCAGCAGCGCGGGCCCGGGACAGGGGAGGACTGAAGCTTTCTTT.

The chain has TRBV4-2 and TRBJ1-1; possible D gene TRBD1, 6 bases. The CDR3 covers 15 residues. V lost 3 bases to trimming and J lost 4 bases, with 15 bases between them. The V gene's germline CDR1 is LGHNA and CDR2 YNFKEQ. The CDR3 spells CASSHNYRAGTEAFF. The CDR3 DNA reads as TGTGCCAGCAGCCATAACTACAGGGCGGGCACTGAAGCTTTCTTT.

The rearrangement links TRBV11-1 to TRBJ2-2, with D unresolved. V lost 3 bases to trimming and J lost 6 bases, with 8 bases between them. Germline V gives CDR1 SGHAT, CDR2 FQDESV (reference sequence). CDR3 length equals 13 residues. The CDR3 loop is CASSLGAAGELFF. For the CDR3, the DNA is TGTGCCAGCAGCTTGGGTGCAGCCGGGGAGCTGTTTTTT.

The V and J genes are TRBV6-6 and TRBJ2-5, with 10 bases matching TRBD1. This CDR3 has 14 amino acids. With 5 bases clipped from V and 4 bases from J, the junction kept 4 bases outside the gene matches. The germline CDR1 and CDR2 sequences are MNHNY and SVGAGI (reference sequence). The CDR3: CASSLRDRGETQYF. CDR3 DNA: TGTGCCAGCAGTCTCCGGGACAGGGGAGAGACCCAGTACTTC.

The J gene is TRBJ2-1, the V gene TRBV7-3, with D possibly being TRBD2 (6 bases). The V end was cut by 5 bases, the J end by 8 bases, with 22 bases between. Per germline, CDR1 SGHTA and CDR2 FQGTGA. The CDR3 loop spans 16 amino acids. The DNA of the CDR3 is TGTGCCAGCAGCCCCACCCAAACTAGCTTTTTCTATGAGCAGTTCTTC. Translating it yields CASSPTQTSFFYEQFF.

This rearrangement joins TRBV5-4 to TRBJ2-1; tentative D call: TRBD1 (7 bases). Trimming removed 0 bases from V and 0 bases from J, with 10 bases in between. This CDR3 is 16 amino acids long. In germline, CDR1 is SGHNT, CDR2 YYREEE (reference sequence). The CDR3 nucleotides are TGTGCCAGCAGCTTGGGCGGGACAGCCTCCTACAATGAGCAGTTCTTC. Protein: CASSLGGTASYNEQFF.

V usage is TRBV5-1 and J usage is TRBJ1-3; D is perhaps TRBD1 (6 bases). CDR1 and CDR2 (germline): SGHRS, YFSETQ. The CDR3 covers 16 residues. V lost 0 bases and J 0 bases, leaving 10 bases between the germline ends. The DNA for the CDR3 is TGCGCCAGCAGCTTGGAGCCGGGGGCCTCTGGAAACACCATATATTTT. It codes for CASSLEPGASGNTIYF.

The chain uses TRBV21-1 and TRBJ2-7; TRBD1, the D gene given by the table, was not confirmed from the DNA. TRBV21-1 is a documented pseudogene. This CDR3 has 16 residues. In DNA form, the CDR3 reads TGTGCCAGCAGCAAAGCTGGCCACGAACCACCCTACGAGCAGTACTTC. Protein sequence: CASSKAGHEPPYEQYF.

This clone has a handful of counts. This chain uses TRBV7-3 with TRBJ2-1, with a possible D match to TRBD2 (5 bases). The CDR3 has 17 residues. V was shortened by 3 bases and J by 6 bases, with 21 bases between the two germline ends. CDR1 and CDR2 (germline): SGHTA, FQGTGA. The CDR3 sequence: CASSFSLLRVMCNEQFF. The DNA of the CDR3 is TGTGCCAGCAGCTTCTCGCTCTTGCGGGTTATGTGCAATGAGCAGTTCTTC.

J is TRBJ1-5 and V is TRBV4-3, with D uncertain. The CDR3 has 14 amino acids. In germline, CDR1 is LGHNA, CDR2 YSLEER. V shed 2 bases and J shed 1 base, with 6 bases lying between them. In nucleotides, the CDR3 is TGCGCCAGCAGCCAAATGACCAGCAATCAGCCCCAGCATTTT. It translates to CASSQMTSNQPQHF.

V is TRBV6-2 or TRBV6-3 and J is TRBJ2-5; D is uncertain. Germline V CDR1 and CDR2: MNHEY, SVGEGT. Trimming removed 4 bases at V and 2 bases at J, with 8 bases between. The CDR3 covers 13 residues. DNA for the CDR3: TGTGCCAGCAGTTCTCTCTCTCAAGAGACCCAGTACTTC. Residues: CASSSLSQETQYF.

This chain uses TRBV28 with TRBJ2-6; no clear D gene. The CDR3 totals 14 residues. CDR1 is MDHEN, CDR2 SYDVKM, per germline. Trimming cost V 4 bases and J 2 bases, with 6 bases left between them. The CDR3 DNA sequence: TGTGCCAGCAGTTCCTTCCCTGGGGCCAACGTCCTGACTTTC. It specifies CASSSFPGANVLTF.

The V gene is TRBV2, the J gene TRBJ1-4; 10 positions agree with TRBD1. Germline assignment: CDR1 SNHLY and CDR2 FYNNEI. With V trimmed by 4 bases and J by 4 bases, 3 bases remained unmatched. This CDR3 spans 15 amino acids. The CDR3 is CASSGQGAINEKLFF. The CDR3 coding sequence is TGTGCCAGCAGTGGACAGGGGGCCATTAATGAAAAACTGTTTTTT.